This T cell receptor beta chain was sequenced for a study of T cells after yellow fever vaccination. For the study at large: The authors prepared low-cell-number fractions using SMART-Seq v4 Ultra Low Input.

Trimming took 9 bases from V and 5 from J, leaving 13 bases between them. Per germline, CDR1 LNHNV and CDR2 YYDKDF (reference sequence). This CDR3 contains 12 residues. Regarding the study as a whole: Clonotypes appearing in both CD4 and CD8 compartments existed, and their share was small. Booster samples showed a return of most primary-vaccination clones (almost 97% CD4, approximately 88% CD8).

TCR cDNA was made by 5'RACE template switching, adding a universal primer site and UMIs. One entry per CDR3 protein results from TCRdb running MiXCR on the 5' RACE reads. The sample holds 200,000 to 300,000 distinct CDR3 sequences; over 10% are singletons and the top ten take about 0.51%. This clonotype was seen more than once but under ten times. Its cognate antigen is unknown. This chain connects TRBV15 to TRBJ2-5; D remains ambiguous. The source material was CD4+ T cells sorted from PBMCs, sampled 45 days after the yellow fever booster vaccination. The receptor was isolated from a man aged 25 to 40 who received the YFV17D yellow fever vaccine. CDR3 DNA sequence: TGTGCCACTAGCTGGAGTACGGAGACCCAGTACTTC. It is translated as CATSWSTETQYF.